This T cell receptor beta chain originates from a study of blood T cell repertoires in COVID-19. The CDR3 is made up of 16 amino acids. V shed 0 bases and J shed 0 bases, with 11 bases lying between them. Germline V gene sequence: CDR1 LGHDT, CDR2 YNNKEL (reference sequence). In this sample, this clone turned up once. Profiled with immunoSEQ multiplex PCR; TCRdb holds only in-frame clones, not every one. The sample has approximately 74,000 clones; roughly 90% are singletons. The clonotype was recovered from a man between 65 and 85 years old with acute or convalescent COVID-19. Material for sequencing was peripheral blood. The chain combines TRBV3-1 (or the pseudogene TRBV3-2) with TRBJ1-2, with D unresolved. The CDR3 DNA is TGTGCCAGCAGCCAAGATTACGGGAATTCTAACTATGGCTACACCTTC. This codes for CASSQDYGNSNYGYTF.